This entry is about one T cell receptor beta chain. TCRdb keeps only in-frame clones here, not all; method: immunoSEQ multiplex PCR. The sample yields tens of thousands of clones, approximately 90% seen once. The data derive from a study of T cells in localized non-small cell lung cancer. V was clipped by 5 bases and J by 2 bases, with 7 bases between them. The CDR3 contains 12 residues. Germline CDR1 and CDR2: SGHVS and FQNEAQ. The chain carries TRBV7-8 and TRBJ2-7; D uncertain. This clonotype originated in a woman aged 18 to 49 with stage III lung adenocarcinoma. The sequencing used peripheral blood, collected before any cancer treatment. The CDR3 sequence is CASSPEAYEQYF. CDR3 in DNA: TGTGCCAGCAGCCCCGAGGCCTACGAGCAGTACTTC.